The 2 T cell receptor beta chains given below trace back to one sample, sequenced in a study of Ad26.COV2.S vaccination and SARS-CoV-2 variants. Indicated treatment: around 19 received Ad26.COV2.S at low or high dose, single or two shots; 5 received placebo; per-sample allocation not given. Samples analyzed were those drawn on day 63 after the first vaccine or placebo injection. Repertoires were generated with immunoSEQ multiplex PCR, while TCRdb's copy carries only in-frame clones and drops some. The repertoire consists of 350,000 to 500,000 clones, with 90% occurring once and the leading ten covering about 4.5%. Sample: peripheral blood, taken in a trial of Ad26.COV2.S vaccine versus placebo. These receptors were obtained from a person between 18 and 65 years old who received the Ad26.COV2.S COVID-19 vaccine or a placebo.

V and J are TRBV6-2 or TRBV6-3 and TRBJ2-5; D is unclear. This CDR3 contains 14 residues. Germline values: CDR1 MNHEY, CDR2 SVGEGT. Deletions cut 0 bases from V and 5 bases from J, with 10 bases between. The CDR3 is CASSYSSQRETQYF. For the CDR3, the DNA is TGTGCCAGCAGTTACTCGTCCCAACGGGAGACCCAGTACTTC.

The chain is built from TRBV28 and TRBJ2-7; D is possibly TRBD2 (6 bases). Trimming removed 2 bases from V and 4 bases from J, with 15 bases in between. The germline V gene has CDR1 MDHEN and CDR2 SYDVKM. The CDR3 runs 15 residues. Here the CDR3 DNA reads TGTGCCAGCAGTTTAGTGGGCCAGGGACTTTACGAGCAGTACTTC. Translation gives CASSLVGQGLYEQYF. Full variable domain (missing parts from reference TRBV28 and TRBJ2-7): DVKVTQSSRYLVKRTGEKVFLECVQDMDHENMFWYRQDPGLGLRLIYFSYDVKMKEKGDIPEGYSVSREKKERFSLILESASTNQTSMYLCASSLVGQGLYEQYFGPGTRLTVT.